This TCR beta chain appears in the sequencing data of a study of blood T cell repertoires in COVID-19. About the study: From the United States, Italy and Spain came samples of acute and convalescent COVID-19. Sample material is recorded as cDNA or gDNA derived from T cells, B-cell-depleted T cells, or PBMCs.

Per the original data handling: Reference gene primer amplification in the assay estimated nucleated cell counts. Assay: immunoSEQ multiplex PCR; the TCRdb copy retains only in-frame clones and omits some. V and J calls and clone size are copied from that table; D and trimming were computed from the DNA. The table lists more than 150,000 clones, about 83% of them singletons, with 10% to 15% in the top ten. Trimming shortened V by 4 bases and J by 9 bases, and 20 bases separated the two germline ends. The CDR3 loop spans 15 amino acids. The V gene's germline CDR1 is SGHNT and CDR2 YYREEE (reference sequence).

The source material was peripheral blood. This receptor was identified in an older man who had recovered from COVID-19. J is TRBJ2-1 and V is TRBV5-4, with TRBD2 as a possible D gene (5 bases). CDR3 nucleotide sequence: TGTGCCAGCAGCCTACCGGGAATTGCGAATGGTGAGCAGTTCTTC. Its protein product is CASSLPGIANGEQFF.